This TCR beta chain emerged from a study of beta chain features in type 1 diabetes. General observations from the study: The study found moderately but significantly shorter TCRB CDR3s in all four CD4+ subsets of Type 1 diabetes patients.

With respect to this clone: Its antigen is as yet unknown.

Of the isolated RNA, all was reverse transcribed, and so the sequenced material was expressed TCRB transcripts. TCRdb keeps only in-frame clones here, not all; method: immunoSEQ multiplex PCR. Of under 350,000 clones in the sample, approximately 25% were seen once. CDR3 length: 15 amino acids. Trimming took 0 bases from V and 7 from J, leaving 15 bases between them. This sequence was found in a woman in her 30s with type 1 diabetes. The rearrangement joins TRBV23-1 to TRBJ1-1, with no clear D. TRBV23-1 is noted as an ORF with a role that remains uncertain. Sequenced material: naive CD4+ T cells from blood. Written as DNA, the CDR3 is TGCGCCAGCAGTCAATCGGGTAGGTGGTACAGTGAAGCTTTCTTT. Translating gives CASSQSGRWYSEAFF.